This T cell receptor beta chain was retrieved from a study of T cells in Graves' hyperthyroidism and ophthalmopathy. This CDR3 spans 12 amino acids. Germline CDR1 is ENHRY and CDR2 is SYGVKD. V shed 2 bases and J shed 6 bases, with 6 bases lying between them. A few counts support this clonotype. TCR beta CDR3 regions were amplified from RNA. An initial round of RT-PCR targeting the TCR CDR3 relied on the HTBI primer set. Each CDR3 protein gets one entry after TCRdb re-called the multiplex PCR reads with MiXCR. The sample consists of more than 450,000 distinct CDR3 sequences, roughly 15% of them appearing once. Clinical symptoms, serum thyroxine and TRAb, thyroid ultrasound and orbital computed tomography were used for the diagnoses. The PBMCs had their origin in approximately 10 ml of fresh peripheral blood.

The clonotype originates from a woman in her thirties or forties with Graves' hyperthyroidism. The gene calls are TRBV10-3 and TRBJ2-3; weak D call: TRBD2 (6 bases). The sequenced sample was blood. The DNA for the CDR3 is TGTGCCATCAGTGAGGGGGGGGATACGCAGTATTTT. Amino acid sequence: CAISEGGDTQYF.